This T cell receptor beta chain was observed in a study of PD-L1 blockade in urothelial cancer. Study-level information: Blood analyses occurred 3 weeks (second dose) and 6 weeks post treatment start. Blood yielded a median of about 140,000 T cells per sample. Study-wide results and limits: Pretreatment blood TCR clonality under the median forecast improved survival.

Turning to this clone: Antigen specificity is unknown.

Spiking each PCR with synthetic TCR analog templates was performed. TCRdb keeps only in-frame clones here, not all; method: immunoSEQ multiplex PCR. The sample lists roughly 77,000 clones, roughly 84% seen once, with 9% to 9.5% in the top ten. Germline trimming cut 2 bases from V and 0 bases from J; bases unmatched to any gene: 8. This CDR3 has 17 amino acids. Germline CDR1 SGHDT, CDR2 YYEEEE. This sample's time point: pretreatment peripheral blood. The source material was PBMCs, sampled around atezolizumab (anti-PD-L1) treatment. The chain links TRBV5-6 to TRBJ2-7; 10 bases agree with TRBD2. This TCR was sampled from a woman between 70 and 85 years old with urothelial cancer. The CDR3 DNA follows: TGTGCCAGCAGCTTTTTGGTCGGGACTAGCGACTCCTACGAGCAGTACTTC. It is translated as CASSFLVGTSDSYEQYF.